These T cell receptor beta chains were read from a single sample in a study of PD-1 blockade in classical Hodgkin lymphoma. Using immunoSEQ multiplex PCR, the repertoire was profiled, and TCRdb retains in-frame clones only, with some absent. The sample shows tens of thousands of clones, around 68% of them seen only once. The specimen was peripheral blood mononuclear cells (PBMCs), collected before the second cycle of nivolumab. Receptors were obtained from a human donor with classical Hodgkin lymphoma. Each CDR3 is given with its conserved first and last residue. Each record gives: J gene, V gene, D gene, clone size, CDR3 protein, CDR3 DNA. The D gene is left open where the match is weak. Part of the rows lack a size; the others show once, few, many or a class for expanded clones.

TRBJ2-3,TRBV29-1,-,-,CSVYWAVTSTDTQYF,TGCAGCGTTTATTGGGCAGTTACTAGCACAGATACGCAGTATTTT
TRBJ2-7,TRBV30,-,-,CAWSGGLYEQYF,TGTGCCTGGAGTGGGGGCTTGTACGAGCAGTACTTC
TRBJ2-3,TRBV7-2,-,once,CASSLVFRSTDTQYF,TGTGCCAGCAGCTTAGTGTTCCGTAGCACAGATACGCAGTATTTT
TRBJ1-1,TRBV5-1,-,-,CASSSGMPNTEAFF,TGCGCCAGCAGCTCAGGGATGCCGAACACTGAAGCTTTCTTT
TRBJ1-4,TRBV5-4,-,-,CASSSLGLGDEKLFF,TGTGCCAGCAGCTCCCTTGGCCTGGGCGATGAAAAACTGTTTTTT
TRBJ1-4,TRBV7-9,-,-,CASSFQGGHEKLFF,TGTGCCAGCAGCTTCCAGGGAGGGCATGAAAAACTGTTTTTT
TRBJ2-5,TRBV7-8,-,few,CASSLDLGAGPQYF,TGTGCCAGCAGCCTCGACTTAGGTGCGGGTCCCCAGTACTTC
TRBJ1-4,TRBV4-1,-,-,CASSSYTNEKLFF,TGCGCCAGCAGCTCCTACACTAATGAAAAACTGTTTTTT
TRBJ1-6,TRBV11-2,-,-,CASSLESNSPLHF,TGTGCCAGCAGCTTGGAGAGTAATTCACCCCTCCACTTT
TRBJ2-6,TRBV5-6,TRBD1,-,CASSLKGQGGSGANVLTF,TGTGCCAGCAGCTTAAAAGGACAGGGGGGGTCTGGGGCCAACGTCCTGACTTTC
TRBJ2-4,TRBV11-2,-,-,CASSLELKWGNIQYF,TGTGCCAGCAGCTTAGAACTCAAATGGGGAAACATTCAGTACTTC
TRBJ2-5,TRBV5-1,TRBD1,-,CASSSGQVQETQYF,TGCGCCAGCAGCTCCGGACAGGTACAGGAGACCCAGTACTTC
TRBJ1-2,TRBV5-1,TRBD1,-,CASGGGQAGGGYTF,TGCGCCAGCGGAGGGGGACAGGCGGGAGGAGGCTACACCTTC
TRBJ2-7,TRBV27,-,-,CASSLNGESYEQYF,TGTGCCAGCAGCCTAAACGGGGAATCCTACGAGCAGTACTTC
TRBJ1-2,TRBV5-4,TRBD1,once,CASSLQGQGPYGYTF,TGTGCCAGCAGCTTGCAGGGACAGGGCCCATATGGCTACACCTTC
TRBJ1-4,TRBV5-4,-,-,CASSRDSRMGEKLFF,TGTGCCAGCAGCAGGGACTCCCGGATGGGTGAAAAACTGTTTTTT
TRBJ1-2,TRBV4-3,-,-,CASSQDRGYGYTF,TGCGCCAGCAGCCAAGACAGGGGCTATGGCTACACCTTC
TRBJ1-4,TRBV19,-,-,CASRRSGVNEKLFF,TGTGCCAGCAGGCGCTCAGGGGTTAATGAAAAACTGTTTTTT
TRBJ1-5,TRBV2,-,few,CASGSQGNQPQHF,TGTGCCAGCGGTAGCCAGGGCAATCAGCCCCAGCATTTT
TRBJ1-1,TRBV6-5,TRBD1,-,CASKGQGGLAFF,TGTGCCAGCAAGGGACAGGGAGGACTCGCTTTCTTT
TRBJ1-5,TRBV10-1,-,-,CASSDPGQPQHF,TGCGCCAGCAGTGATCCGGGTCAGCCCCAGCATTTT
TRBJ2-7,TRBV27,TRBD2,once,CASSFGLETHEQYF,TGTGCCAGCAGTTTCGGACTAGAAACACACGAGCAGTACTTC